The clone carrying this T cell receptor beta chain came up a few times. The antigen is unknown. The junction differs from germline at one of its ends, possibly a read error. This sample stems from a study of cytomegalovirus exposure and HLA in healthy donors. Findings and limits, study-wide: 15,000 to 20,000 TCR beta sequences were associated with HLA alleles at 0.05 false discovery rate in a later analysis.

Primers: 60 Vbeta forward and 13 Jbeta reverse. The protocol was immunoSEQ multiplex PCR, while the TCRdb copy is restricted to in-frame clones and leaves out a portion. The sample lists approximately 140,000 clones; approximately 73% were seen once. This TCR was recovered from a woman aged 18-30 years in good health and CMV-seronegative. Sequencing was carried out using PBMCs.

CDR3 sequence: CASRKAGVPRGF. In DNA, the CDR3 is TGTGCCAGCAGAAAAGCGGGAGTCCCTAGGGGCTTC. The chain is built from TRBV11-3 and TRBJ2-4, with TRBD2 matching over 8 bases. This CDR3 has 12 residues. Germline V gives CDR1 SGHNT, CDR2 YENEEA. The full variable domain, completed using reference TRBV11-3 and TRBJ2-4, is EAGVVQSPRYKIIEKKQPVAFWCNPISGHNTLYWYLQNLGQGPELLIRYENEEAVDDSQLPKDRFSAERLKGVDSTLKIQPAELGDSAVYLCASRKAGVPRGFGAGTRLSVL.